This TCR beta chain was retrieved from a study of blood T cell repertoires in COVID-19. Study-level background: Sites in the United States, Italy and Spain provided acute and convalescent COVID-19 samples. T cells, B-cell-depleted T cells, or PBMCs provided the cDNA or gDNA that served as material.

This CDR3 has 15 amino acids. Germline V gene data show CDR1 as MNHNS and CDR2 as SASEGT. The ends were cut back, 1 base at V and 2 bases at J, with 11 bases in the middle. Per the original methods: Reference gene primer amplification in the assay estimated nucleated cell counts. The assay was immunoSEQ multiplex PCR, and TCRdb's table has in-frame clones only and misses some. D and trimming come from the DNA, and the V and J calls and clone size come from that table. The sample holds about 62,000 clones, around 87% seen once. Sequencing used peripheral blood. The rearrangement uses TRBV6-1 and TRBJ1-2; D is unresolved. The receptor comes from a woman aged 55-70 years with COVID-19, enrolled during active disease. The CDR3 sequence is CASSEGLRSNYGYTF. The CDR3 DNA reads TGTGCCAGCAGTGAAGGACTGAGATCAAACTATGGCTACACCTTC.